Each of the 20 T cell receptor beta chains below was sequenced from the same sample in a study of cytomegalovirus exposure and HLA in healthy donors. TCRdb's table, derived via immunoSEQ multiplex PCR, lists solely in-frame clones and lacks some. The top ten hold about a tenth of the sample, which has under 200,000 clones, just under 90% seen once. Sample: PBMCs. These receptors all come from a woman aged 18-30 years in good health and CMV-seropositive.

The CDR3 spells CASSSDRGPGEQYF. The DNA of the CDR3 is TGTGCCAGCAGCTCGGACAGGGGGCCGGGCGAGCAGTACTTC. The chain carries TRBV7-3 and TRBJ2-7; 11 nucleotides line up with TRBD1. The CDR3 length is 14 residues. Germline CDR1 SGHTA, CDR2 FQGTGA. The ends lost 4 bases at V and 6 bases at J; junction bases unmatched: 5.

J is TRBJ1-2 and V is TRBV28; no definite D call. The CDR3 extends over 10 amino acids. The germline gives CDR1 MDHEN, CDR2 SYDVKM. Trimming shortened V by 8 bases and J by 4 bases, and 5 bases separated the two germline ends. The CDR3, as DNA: TGTGCCAGCGGCGGCTATGGCTACACCTTC. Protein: CASGGYGYTF.

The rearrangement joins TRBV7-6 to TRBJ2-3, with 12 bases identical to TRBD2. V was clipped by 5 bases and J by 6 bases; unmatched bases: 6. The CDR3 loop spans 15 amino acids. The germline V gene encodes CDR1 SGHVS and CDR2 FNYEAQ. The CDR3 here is CASSTLAGGQDTQYF. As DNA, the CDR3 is TGTGCCAGCAGCACACTAGCGGGAGGCCAGGATACGCAGTATTTT.

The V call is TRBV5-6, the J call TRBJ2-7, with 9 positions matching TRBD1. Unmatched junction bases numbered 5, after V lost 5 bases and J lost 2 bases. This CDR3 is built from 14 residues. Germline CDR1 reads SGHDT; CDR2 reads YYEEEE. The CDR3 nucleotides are TGTGCCAGCAGGCGGACAGGGGAACCCTACGAGCAGTACTTC. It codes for CASRRTGEPYEQYF.

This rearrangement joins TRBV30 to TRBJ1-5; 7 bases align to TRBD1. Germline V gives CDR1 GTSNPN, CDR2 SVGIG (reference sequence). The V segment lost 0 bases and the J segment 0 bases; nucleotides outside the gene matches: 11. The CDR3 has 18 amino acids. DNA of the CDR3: TGTGCCTGGAGTGTGGAGAACAGGGGCTATTATAGCAATCAGCCCCAGCATTTT. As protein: CAWSVENRGYYSNQPQHF.

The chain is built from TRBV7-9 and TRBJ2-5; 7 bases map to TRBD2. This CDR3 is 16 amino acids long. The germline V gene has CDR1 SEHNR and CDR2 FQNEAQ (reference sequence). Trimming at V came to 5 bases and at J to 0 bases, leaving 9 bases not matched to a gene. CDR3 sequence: CASSPKAGLYQETQYF. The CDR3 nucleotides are TGTGCCAGCAGCCCAAAAGCGGGACTGTACCAAGAGACCCAGTACTTC.

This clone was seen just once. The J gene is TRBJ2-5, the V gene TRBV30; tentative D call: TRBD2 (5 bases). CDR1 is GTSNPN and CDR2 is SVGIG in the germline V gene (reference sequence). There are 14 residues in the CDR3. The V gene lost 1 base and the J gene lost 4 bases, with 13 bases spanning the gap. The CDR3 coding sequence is TGTGCCTGGAGTGGTTTGGGAGTTAGAGAGACCCAGTACTTC. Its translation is CAWSGLGVRETQYF.

The CDR3 sequence: CASSLAPSSYNEQFF. The CDR3 region has the DNA TGTGCCAGCAGCTTGGCGCCTAGCTCCTACAATGAGCAGTTCTTC. The chain joins TRBV7-3 to TRBJ2-1; unclear D gene. This CDR3 contains 15 residues. Germline V gives CDR1 SGHTA, CDR2 FQGTGA. V was shortened by 3 bases and J by 0 bases, with 9 bases between the two germline ends.

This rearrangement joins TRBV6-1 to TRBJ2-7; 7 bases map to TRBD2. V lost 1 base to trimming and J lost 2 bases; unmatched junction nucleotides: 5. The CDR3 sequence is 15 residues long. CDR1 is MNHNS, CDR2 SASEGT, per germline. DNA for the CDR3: TGTGCCAGCAGTGAAGGGTGGGGGGGGACCTACGAGCAGTACTTC. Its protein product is CASSEGWGGTYEQYF.

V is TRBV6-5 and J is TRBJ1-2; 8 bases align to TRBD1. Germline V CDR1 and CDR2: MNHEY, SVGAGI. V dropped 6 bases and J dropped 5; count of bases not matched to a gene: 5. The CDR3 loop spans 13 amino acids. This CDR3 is CASSPGGSYGYTF. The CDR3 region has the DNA TGTGCCAGCAGCCCAGGGGGCTCTTATGGCTACACCTTC.

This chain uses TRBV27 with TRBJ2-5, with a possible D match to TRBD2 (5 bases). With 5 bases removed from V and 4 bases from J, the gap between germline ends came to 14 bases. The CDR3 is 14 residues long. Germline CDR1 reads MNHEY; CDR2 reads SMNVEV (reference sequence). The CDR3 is CASSNYGRGETQYF. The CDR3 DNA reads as TGTGCCAGCAGTAACTACGGCCGGGGAGAGACCCAGTACTTC.

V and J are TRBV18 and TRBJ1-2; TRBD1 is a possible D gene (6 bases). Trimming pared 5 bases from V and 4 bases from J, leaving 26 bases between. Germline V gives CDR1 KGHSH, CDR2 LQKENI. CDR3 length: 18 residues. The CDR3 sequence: CASSTGTPFLPDLYGYTF. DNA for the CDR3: TGTGCCAGCTCAACCGGGACACCGTTTTTACCGGACCTCTATGGCTACACCTTC.

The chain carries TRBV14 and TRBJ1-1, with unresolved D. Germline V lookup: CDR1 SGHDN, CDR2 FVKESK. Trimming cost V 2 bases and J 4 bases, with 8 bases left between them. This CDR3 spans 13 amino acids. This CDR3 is CASSQLAGTEAFF. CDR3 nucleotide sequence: TGTGCCAGCAGCCAATTAGCGGGCACTGAAGCTTTCTTT.

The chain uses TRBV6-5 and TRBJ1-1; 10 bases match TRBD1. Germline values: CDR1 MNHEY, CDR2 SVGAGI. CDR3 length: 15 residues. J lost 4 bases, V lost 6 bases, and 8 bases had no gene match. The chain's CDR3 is CASRPTTGGITEAFF. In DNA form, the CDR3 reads TGTGCCAGCAGGCCCACGACAGGGGGCATCACTGAAGCTTTCTTT.

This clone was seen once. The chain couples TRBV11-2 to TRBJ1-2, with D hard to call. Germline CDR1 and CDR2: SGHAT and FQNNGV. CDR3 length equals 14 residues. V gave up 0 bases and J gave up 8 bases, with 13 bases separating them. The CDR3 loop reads CASSLESILSGYTF. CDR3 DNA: TGTGCCAGCAGCTTAGAGTCTATTCTCTCGGGCTACACCTTC.

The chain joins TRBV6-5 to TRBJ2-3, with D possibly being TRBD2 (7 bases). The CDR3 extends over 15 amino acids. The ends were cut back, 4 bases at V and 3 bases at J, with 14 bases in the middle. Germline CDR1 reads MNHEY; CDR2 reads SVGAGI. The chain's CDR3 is CASSSRGGTTDTQYF. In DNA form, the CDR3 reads TGTGCCAGCAGTTCCAGGGGAGGGACAACAGATACGCAGTATTTT.

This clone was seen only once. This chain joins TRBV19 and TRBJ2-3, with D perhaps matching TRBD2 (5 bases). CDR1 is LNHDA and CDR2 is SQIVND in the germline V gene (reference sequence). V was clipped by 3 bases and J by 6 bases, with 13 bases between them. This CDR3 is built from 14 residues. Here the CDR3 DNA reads TGTGCCAGTAGTATTCGAACTAGTCCCGATACGCAGTATTTT. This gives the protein CASSIRTSPDTQYF.

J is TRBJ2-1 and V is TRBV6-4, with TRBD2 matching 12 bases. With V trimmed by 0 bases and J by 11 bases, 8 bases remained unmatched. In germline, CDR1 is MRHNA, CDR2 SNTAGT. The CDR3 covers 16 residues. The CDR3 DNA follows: TGTGCCAGCAGTGACTCCCCCGGGACTAGCGGGCTACAGCAGTTCTTC. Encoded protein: CASSDSPGTSGLQQFF.

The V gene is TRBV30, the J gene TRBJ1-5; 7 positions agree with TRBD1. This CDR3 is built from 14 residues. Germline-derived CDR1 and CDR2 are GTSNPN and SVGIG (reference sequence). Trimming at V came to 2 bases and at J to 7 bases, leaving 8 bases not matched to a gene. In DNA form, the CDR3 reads TGTGCCTGGAGTAAAGACAGGGTTGGCCAGCCCCAGCATTTT. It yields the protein CAWSKDRVGQPQHF.

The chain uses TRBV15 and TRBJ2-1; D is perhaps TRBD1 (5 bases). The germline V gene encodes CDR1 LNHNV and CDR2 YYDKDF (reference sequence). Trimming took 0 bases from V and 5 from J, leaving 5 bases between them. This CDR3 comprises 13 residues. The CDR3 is CATSRDRDNEQFF. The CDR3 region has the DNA TGTGCCACCAGCAGAGACAGGGACAATGAGCAGTTCTTC.